The rows below give T cell receptor beta chains drawn from one sample of a study of T cell changes during pregnancy in multiple sclerosis. Sequencing was performed with immunoSEQ multiplex PCR; in TCRdb, only in-frame clones are kept and a portion is missing. The sample includes tens of thousands of clones, 90% of them seen just once. The source material was peripheral blood, sampled in the third trimester of pregnancy. The source of these receptors is a female donor with multiple sclerosis, enrolled in a pregnancy study. CDR3s include the opening cysteine and the closing phenylalanine or tryptophan. Fields, in order: J gene, clone size, D gene, V gene, CDR3 DNA, CDR3 protein. The D gene is left open where the match is weak. Clone size is given for some rows only: seen once, a few or many times, or a class if the clone is expanded.

TRBJ2-3,NA,TRBD1,TRBV6-5,TGTGCCAGCAGACGGATCGCACAGGGGGTAGATACGCAGTATTTT,CASRRIAQGVDTQYF
TRBJ1-1,NA,NA,TRBV19,TGTGCCACCGGGGTCGGGGTGAACACTGAAGCTTTCTTT,CATGVGVNTEAFF
TRBJ2-5,NA,TRBD2,TRBV5-1,TGCGCCAGCAGCGGGACTAGCGGGCTCCCCCAAGAGACCCAGTACTTC,CASSGTSGLPQETQYF
TRBJ1-2,NA,TRBD1,TRBV27,TGTGCCAGCAGTACGACAGGGGGCATCTATGGCTACACCTTC,CASSTTGGIYGYTF
TRBJ2-7,NA,NA,TRBV27,TGTGCCAGCAGCATGGGACACCCTAGCTTCTACGAGCAGTACTTC,CASSMGHPSFYEQYF
TRBJ2-7,NA,NA,TRBV7-3,TGTGCCAGCAGCCAATGGCTGAACTACGAGCAGTACTTC,CASSQWLNYEQYF
TRBJ1-4,NA,TRBD1,TRBV9,TGTGCCAGCAGCGTAGCTACACAGGGGGAAGGAAAACTGTTTTTT,CASSVATQGEGKLFF
TRBJ2-7,NA,TRBD1,TRBV2,TGTGCCTGCCGGGACAGGGACACCTACGAGCAGTACTTC,CACRDRDTYEQYF
TRBJ2-4,NA,NA,TRBV5-1,TGCGCCAGCAGCTTATGGTTGCAGGCGGGAGCCAAAAACATTCAGTACTTC,CASSLWLQAGAKNIQYF
TRBJ1-1,NA,TRBD1,TRBV10-2,TGCGCCAGCAGGGGGGGACAGGGTTGGGCTTTCTTT,CASRGGQGWAFF
TRBJ1-1,NA,TRBD1,TRBV6-5,TGTGCCAGCAGTTACTCCGGGACAGGCGTCACTGAAGCTTTCTTT,CASSYSGTGVTEAFF
TRBJ1-4,NA,NA,TRBV5-1,TGCGCCAGCAGCCCATCGACAGGAAGCAATGAAAAACTGTTTTTT,CASSPSTGSNEKLFF
TRBJ2-5,NA,TRBD2,TRBV7-7,TGTGCCAGCAGCTTAGTGCGCGGGGGAATTGGAGAGACCCAGTACTTC,CASSLVRGGIGETQYF
TRBJ1-2,NA,TRBD1,TRBV5-1,TGCGCCAGCAGGGAGACAGGGGGAGTCTATGGCTACACCTTC,CASRETGGVYGYTF
TRBJ2-5,NA,NA,TRBV27,TGTGCCAGCTCGAGGGGGAGACGAGAGACCCAGTACTTC,CASSRGRRETQYF
TRBJ2-7,NA,TRBD2,TRBV19,TGTGCCAGTAGTACATCGGGGGGAGGGCCCTCCTACGAGCAGTACTTC,CASSTSGGGPSYEQYF
TRBJ1-2,NA,NA,TRBV7-8,TGTGCCAGCAGCTTACTACGGACAAACGACCTCTATGGCTACACCTTC,CASSLLRTNDLYGYTF
TRBJ2-3,few,NA,TRBV30,TGTGCCTGGAGCGTACCCGGGACTTTCTCAGATACGCAGTATTTT,CAWSVPGTFSDTQYF
TRBJ2-7,NA,TRBD1,TRBV7-9,TGTGCCAGCAGCTTACAGGGGGACACGACGGAGCAGTACTTC,CASSLQGDTTEQYF
TRBJ2-7,NA,NA,TRBV19,TGTGCCAGTCAGGGAAAGGGGTACGAGCAGTACTTC,CASQGKGYEQYF
TRBJ2-1,NA,NA,TRBV5-1,TGCGCCAGCAGCTCACGTGGCCCTCCTGGCAATGAGCAGTTCTTC,CASSSRGPPGNEQFF
TRBJ1-5,once,NA,TRBV6-4,TGTGCCAGCAGTGACTGTAGGGAGAATAGCGGTCAGCCCCAGCATTTT,CASSDCRENSGQPQHF
TRBJ1-1,NA,TRBD1,TRBV6-5,TGTGCCAGCAGTTCCTTCGGGACAGGGGCAAGGGAAGCTTTCTTT,CASSSFGTGAREAFF
TRBJ1-5,NA,TRBD1,TRBV10-3,TGTGCCACCCGGGACAGTGAAAGAGTTCAGCCCCAGCATTTT,CATRDSERVQPQHF
TRBJ2-7,NA,NA,TRBV13,TGTGCCAGCAGCTTGGGGACAAGCCTGTCCTACGAGCAGTACTTC,CASSLGTSLSYEQYF
TRBJ2-3,NA,NA,TRBV7-2,TGTGCCAGCAGCTTACTCGCGGGGGCGAAACGGGGTACGCAGTATTTT,CASSLLAGAKRGTQYF
TRBJ2-1,NA,NA,TRBV6-5,TGTGCCAGCAGTTCCCAATTAATGGGCGATCGGTTCTTC,CASSSQLMGDRFF
TRBJ1-2,few,NA,TRBV7-9,TGTGCCAGCAACTCCCAAACAGGGATCTATGGCTACACCTTC,CASNSQTGIYGYTF
TRBJ1-2,NA,TRBD1,TRBV30,TGTGCATCCTCGGGGACAGACAACTATGGCTACACCTTC,CASSGTDNYGYTF
TRBJ1-1,NA,NA,TRBV7-2,TGTGCCAGCAGCCGGACTGTCCCTAACACTGAAGCTTTCTTT,CASSRTVPNTEAFF
TRBJ1-3,NA,TRBD1,TRBV19,TGTGCCAGTAGTGAAACAGGGGGATCTGGAAACACCATATATTTT,CASSETGGSGNTIYF
TRBJ1-6,NA,TRBD1,TRBV11-2,TGTGCCAGCAGCTTAGGGGGGTCAGGGGGCGGCTCACCCCTCCACTTT,CASSLGGSGGGSPLHF
TRBJ2-4,NA,TRBD2,TRBV13,TGTGCCAGCAGCCAGAGCGGGGGCACGGACATTCAGTACTTC,CASSQSGGTDIQYF
TRBJ1-1,NA,NA,TRBV4-3,TGCGCCAGCAGCCAAAACCGGAGGGCGTTGAACACTGAAGCTTTCTTT,CASSQNRRALNTEAFF
TRBJ1-2,NA,NA,TRBV7-9,TGTGCCAGCAGCGACATCCTAGGGGGAGGGGACTATGGCTACACCTTC,CASSDILGGGDYGYTF
TRBJ1-3,NA,TRBD1,TRBV11-2,TGTGCCAGCAGCCTCGGCAGGGGGCTTGGAAACACCATATATTTT,CASSLGRGLGNTIYF
TRBJ1-2,NA,TRBD1,TRBV7-8,TGTGCCAGCAGCTCGAGACAGGGTGAGGGCTACACCTTC,CASSSRQGEGYTF
TRBJ2-2,NA,NA,TRBV5-1,TGCGCCAGCAGTTTCGACTCCACCGGGGAGCTGTTTTTT,CASSFDSTGELFF
TRBJ2-7,NA,NA,TRBV19,TGTGCCAGTAGTATTCGGGACTCCGGGCCCTACGAGCAGTACTTC,CASSIRDSGPYEQYF
TRBJ2-5,NA,TRBD1,TRBV6-1,TGTGCCAGCAGTGATCCCGGGACAGGGGACCAAGAGACCCAGTACTTC,CASSDPGTGDQETQYF